The 29 T cell receptor beta chains reported below all come from one sample, sequenced in a study of immune cell composition in non-small cell lung cancer. Normal lung was taken at the farthest possible site, at least 3 cm from tumour. The table came from immunoSEQ multiplex PCR; TCRdb's copy has only in-frame clones and leaves some out. Among some 4,000 clones listed, roughly 82% were seen once. The source material was non-adjacent lung tissue. All receptors come from a human donor with non-small cell lung cancer.

The rearrangement joins TRBV9 to TRBJ2-2; 10 nucleotides match TRBD1. The CDR3 is 16 amino acids. The V gene's germline CDR1 is SGDLS and CDR2 YYNGEE. V dropped 6 bases and J dropped 1; count of bases not matched to a gene: 6. The CDR3 bases are TGTGCCAGCAACCCCGGGACAGGGGTGAACACCGGGGAGCTGTTTTTT. Its protein is CASNPGTGVNTGELFF.

The chain has TRBV30 and TRBJ1-3, with D perhaps TRBD1 (5 bases). V dropped 5 bases and J dropped 3 bases, with 8 bases sitting between them. Germline loops: CDR1 GTSNPN, CDR2 SVGIG (reference sequence). The CDR3 extends over 12 amino acids. CDR3 sequence reads: CAWQGDGNTIYF. In DNA form, the CDR3 reads TGTGCCTGGCAAGGGGATGGAAACACCATATATTTT.

The chain has TRBV5-1 and TRBJ2-1; D is undetermined. Trimming took 3 bases from V and 9 from J, leaving 13 bases between them. Germline V CDR1 and CDR2: SGHRS, YFSETQ. The CDR3 is made up of 13 amino acids. CDR3 DNA: TGCGCCAGCAGCTCGATGGCCTCGGGTGAGCAGTTCTTC. Its protein product is CASSSMASGEQFF.

This clone appeared a single time. The chain links TRBV28 to TRBJ1-2; D remains ambiguous. Germline values: CDR1 MDHEN, CDR2 SYDVKM. The CDR3 runs to 12 residues. V was trimmed by 8 bases and J by 5 bases, leaving 12 bases between them. The chain's CDR3 is CASSLREYGYTF. The CDR3 region has the DNA TGTGCCAGCTCCCTTAGGGAGTATGGCTACACCTTC.

The chain uses TRBV30 and TRBJ1-1; unclear D gene. This CDR3 region has 15 residues. The germline V and J ends were trimmed by 0 bases and 5 bases, with 16 bases remaining between them. From germline, CDR1 is GTSNPN and CDR2 SVGIG (reference sequence). DNA for the CDR3: TGTGCCTGGAGTGTAAATGGAGGGAGTCAGACTGAAGCTTTCTTT. It encodes CAWSVNGGSQTEAFF.

V and J are TRBV19 and TRBJ1-5; 7 nucleotides match TRBD1. After removal of 1 base from V and 6 bases from J, the junction contained 6 bases not matched to a gene. The CDR3 is 15 amino acids. Germline-derived CDR1 and CDR2 are LNHDA and SQIVND (reference sequence). The CDR3 DNA sequence: TGTGCCAGTAGTATAGTTGTGAGGGGGCGTCAGCCCCAGCATTTT. It encodes CASSIVVRGRQPQHF.

The genes are TRBV19 and TRBJ2-1; 10 bases map to TRBD2. Germline CDR1 reads LNHDA; CDR2 reads SQIVND (reference sequence). The trim removed 4 bases at V and 4 bases at J, leaving 4 bases unmatched. The CDR3 runs 15 residues. As DNA, the CDR3 is TGTGCCAGTAGTACCGGGACTAGCGCTTACAATGAGCAGTTCTTC. Amino acids: CASSTGTSAYNEQFF.

The V call is TRBV7-9, the J call TRBJ1-4; 9 positions match TRBD1. The germline gives CDR1 SEHNR, CDR2 FQNEAQ (reference sequence). J gave up 4 bases and V 2 bases, and 2 bases lay outside the gene matches. CDR3 length: 15 residues. CDR3 sequence (DNA): TGTGCCAGCAGCTTATTGGGACAGGGTAATGAAAAACTGTTTTTT. Translation gives CASSLLGQGNEKLFF.

The rearrangement joins TRBV21-1 to TRBJ1-4; the DNA was not compared with TRBD1, the D call given in the table. TRBV21-1 is a listed pseudogene. The length of the CDR3 is 12 residues. As DNA, the CDR3 is TGTGCCAGCAGCCTCGACCACAGAAAACTGTTTTTT. Its protein product is CASSLDHRKLFF.

V gene TRBV20-1 combines with J gene TRBJ2-2; the D is unclear. Trimming cost V 3 bases and J 6 bases, with 5 bases left between them. Germline CDR1 DFQATT, CDR2 SNEGSKA (reference sequence). The CDR3 is 11 residues long. CDR3 nucleotide sequence: TGCAGTGCTAGCCGGGCCGGGGAGCTGTTTTTT. It yields the protein CSASRAGELFF.

This chain uses TRBV27 with TRBJ2-6, with TRBD1 as a possible D gene (5 bases). Germline values: CDR1 MNHEY, CDR2 SMNVEV (reference sequence). The CDR3 sequence is 14 residues long. The V end was cut by 6 bases, the J end by 1 base, with 7 bases between. CDR3 protein: CASRGASGANVLTF. The DNA of the CDR3 is TGTGCCAGCAGAGGGGCGTCTGGGGCCAACGTCCTGACTTTC.

In this sample, this clone turned up a few times. The V and J genes are TRBV27 and TRBJ2-3; the D gene is possibly TRBD2 (6 bases). Germline V gives CDR1 MNHEY, CDR2 SMNVEV (reference sequence). The CDR3 is 13 amino acids. Trimming removed 3 bases from V and 3 bases from J, with 7 bases in between. As DNA, the CDR3 is TGTGCCAGCAGTTTGACTAGGACAGATACGCAGTATTTT. As protein: CASSLTRTDTQYF.

V gene TRBV4-1 combines with J gene TRBJ2-6; tentatively, D is TRBD2 (5 bases). Trimming took 0 bases from V and 1 from J, leaving 7 bases between them. There are 16 residues in the CDR3. CDR1 is MGHRA and CDR2 is YSYEKL in the germline V gene. The CDR3 DNA reads as TGCGCCAGCAGCCAAGATCGGAGGTCTGGGGCCAACGTCCTGACTTTC. Amino acids: CASSQDRRSGANVLTF.

This clone was detected once. The rearrangement uses TRBV18 and TRBJ1-3, with D maybe TRBD1 (5 bases). The CDR3 spans 17 residues. V was trimmed by 2 bases and J by 0 bases, leaving 14 bases between them. CDR1 and CDR2 from the germline V gene are KGHSH and LQKENI. The CDR3 DNA reads TGTGCCAGCTCACCATACCCAGGGAAAAGCTCTGGAAACACCATATATTTT. Translation gives CASSPYPGKSSGNTIYF.

J is TRBJ1-6 and V is TRBV6-1; no reliable D call. Germline V lookup: CDR1 MNHNS, CDR2 SASEGT. V lost 0 bases, J lost 11 bases, and 8 bases lay in between. This CDR3 is built from 13 residues. CDR3 residues: CASSEASTAPLHF. CDR3 in DNA: TGTGCCAGCAGTGAAGCGTCCACGGCACCCCTCCACTTT.

The chain joins TRBV14 to TRBJ2-3, with a tentative D call TRBD1 (6 bases). V was trimmed by 9 bases and J by 5 bases, leaving 9 bases between them. CDR3 length: 11 residues. CDR1 is SGHDN, CDR2 FVKESK, per germline. The CDR3 nucleotides read TGTGCCAGAGCACAGGGAGATACGCAGTATTTT. Amino acids: CARAQGDTQYF.

Judged by abundance, this clone is large. V usage is TRBV19 and J usage is TRBJ1-1; 7 bases are a match to TRBD1. Germline CDR1 and CDR2: LNHDA and SQIVND (reference sequence). The junction had 5 bases not matched to a gene; V was cut back by 8 bases and J by 2 bases. The CDR3 has 13 amino acids. Here the CDR3 DNA reads TGTGCCAGTGCGGACAGGCGAAACACTGAAGCTTTCTTT. Its translation: CASADRRNTEAFF.

CDR3 coding DNA: TGTGCCAGTAGTGACAGGGGCGGCAATCAGCCCCAGCATTTT. It is translated as CASSDRGGNQPQHF. The rearrangement joins TRBV19 to TRBJ1-5; 8 bases are a match to TRBD1. CDR1 is LNHDA and CDR2 is SQIVND in the germline V gene (reference sequence). CDR3 size: 14 residues. Trimming at V came to 5 bases and at J to 2 bases, leaving 2 bases not matched to a gene.

The chain joins TRBV7-2 to TRBJ2-5, with D uncertain. Trimming removed 5 bases at V and 5 bases at J, with 18 bases between. The CDR3 is 15 amino acids. The germline V gene has CDR1 SGHTA and CDR2 FQGNSA. Written as DNA, the CDR3 is TGTGCCAGCAGCCCACCCCGAGGATTTGGGGAGACCCAGTACTTC. This gives the protein CASSPPRGFGETQYF.

The count of this clone is one. V is TRBV7-9 and J is TRBJ1-4; 8 bases line up with TRBD1. J gave up 8 bases and V 5 bases, and 10 bases lay outside the gene matches. This CDR3 is 15 amino acids long. Germline V gene data show CDR1 as SEHNR and CDR2 as FQNEAQ (reference sequence). The CDR3 DNA follows: TGTGCCAGCAGCAGAAAAGACAGGGGTGGCGAAAAACTGTTTTTT. This sequence encodes CASSRKDRGGEKLFF. Supplemented by reference TRBV7-9 and TRBJ1-4, the full variable domain reads DTGVSQNPRHKITKRGQNVTFRCDPISEHNRLYWYRQTLGQGPEFLTYFQNEAQLEKSRLLSDRFSAERPKGSFSTLEIQRTEQGDSAMYLCASSRKDRGGEKLFFGSGTQLSVL.

The chain recombines TRBV10-3 with TRBJ1-1; maybe TRBD1 (5 bases). Germline assignment: CDR1 ENHRY and CDR2 SYGVKD. The CDR3 is 12 residues long. V shed 5 bases and J shed 11 bases, with 15 bases lying between them. Here the CDR3 reads CAISPAGGEAFF. For the CDR3, the DNA is TGTGCCATCAGTCCAGCCGGGGGAGAGGCTTTCTTT.

CDR3 sequence (DNA): TGTGCCAGCAGCCAAGAGTATGATCAGCCCCAGCATTTT. This gives the protein CASSQEYDQPQHF. The chain joins TRBV4-2 to TRBJ1-5; no firm D call. CDR3 length: 13 amino acids. CDR1 LGHNA and CDR2 YNFKEQ come from the germline V gene. V lost 0 bases to trimming and J lost 5 bases, with 5 bases between them.

The chain carries TRBV11-2 and TRBJ2-1, with 7 bases matching TRBD1. This CDR3 comprises 15 residues. Unmatched junction bases numbered 8, after V lost 5 bases and J lost 4 bases. In germline, CDR1 is SGHAT, CDR2 FQNNGV. CDR3 sequence (DNA): TGTGCCAGCAGCCGCAGGGACAGACAATACAATGAGCAGTTCTTC. Its protein product is CASSRRDRQYNEQFF.

The chain's CDR3 is CASSWGQGAPGGYTF. Here the CDR3 DNA reads TGTGCCAGCAGCTGGGGGCAGGGGGCCCCCGGGGGCTACACCTTC. The V and J genes are TRBV11-2 and TRBJ1-2, with 8 bases fitting TRBD1. The CDR3 consists of 15 residues. Per germline, CDR1 SGHAT and CDR2 FQNNGV. The junction had 12 bases not matched to a gene; V was cut back by 4 bases and J by 8 bases.

V is TRBV5-1 and J is TRBJ2-1, with D hard to call. The CDR3 runs to 12 residues. Germline CDR1 reads SGHRS; CDR2 reads YFSETQ. Trimming left V 2 bases short and J 5 bases short, with 5 bases between. CDR3 DNA sequence: TGCGCCAGCAGCTTACAGAACAATGAGCAGTTCTTC. Its translation: CASSLQNNEQFF. The full variable domain, its missing parts supplied by reference TRBV5-1 and TRBJ2-1, is KAGVTQTPRYLIKTRGQQVTLSCSPISGHRSVSWYQQTPGQGLQFLFEYFSETQRNKGNFPGRFSGRQFSNSRSEMNVSTLELGDSALYLCASSLQNNEQFFGPGTRLTVL.

The chain carries TRBV4-1 and TRBJ1-1, with 8 bases fitting TRBD1. The CDR3 sequence is 15 residues long. The V and J ends lost 4 bases and 0 bases, in that order; junction bases with no gene match: 4. Germline V lookup: CDR1 MGHRA, CDR2 YSYEKL. In nucleotides, the CDR3 is TGCGCCAGCAGCCTACGGACAGGGCTGAACACTGAAGCTTTCTTT. Residues: CASSLRTGLNTEAFF.

The genes are TRBV6-1 and TRBJ1-2, with D perhaps matching TRBD1 (6 bases). This CDR3 is built from 13 residues. Germline lookup yields CDR1 MNHNS and CDR2 SASEGT. V lost 4 bases, J lost 7 bases, and 13 bases lay in between. The chain's CDR3 is CASSAARGVGYTF. The CDR3 DNA reads TGTGCCAGCAGTGCGGCCAGGGGTGTTGGCTACACCTTC.

This clone was counted a few times. The chain has TRBV29-1 and TRBJ2-6; a weak D match, TRBD1 (6 bases). This CDR3 has 15 amino acids. The V and J ends lost 4 bases and 4 bases respectively, with 14 bases between them. Per the germline V gene, CDR1 is SQVTM and CDR2 is ANQGSEA. The CDR3 coding sequence is TGCAGCGTTGGGGACATGGAATCCGGGGCCAACGTCCTGACTTTC. Protein sequence: CSVGDMESGANVLTF.

This sequence joins TRBV9 and TRBJ1-2; 7 bases line up with TRBD1. The CDR3 spans 14 residues. The V gene end was trimmed by 5 bases and the J gene end by 1 base; junction bases not matched to a gene: 5. CDR1 and CDR2 from the germline V gene are SGDLS and YYNGEE. The CDR3 coding sequence is TGTGCCAGCAGTAACAGGGGATATAACTATGGCTACACCTTC. Translation gives CASSNRGYNYGYTF. Together with reference TRBV9 and TRBJ1-2, the CDR3 gives the full variable domain: DSGVTQTPKHLITATGQRVTLRCSPRSGDLSVYWYQQSLDQGLQFLIQYYNGEERAKGNILERFSAQQFPDLHSELNLSSLELGDSALYFCASSNRGYNYGYTFGSGTRLTVV.